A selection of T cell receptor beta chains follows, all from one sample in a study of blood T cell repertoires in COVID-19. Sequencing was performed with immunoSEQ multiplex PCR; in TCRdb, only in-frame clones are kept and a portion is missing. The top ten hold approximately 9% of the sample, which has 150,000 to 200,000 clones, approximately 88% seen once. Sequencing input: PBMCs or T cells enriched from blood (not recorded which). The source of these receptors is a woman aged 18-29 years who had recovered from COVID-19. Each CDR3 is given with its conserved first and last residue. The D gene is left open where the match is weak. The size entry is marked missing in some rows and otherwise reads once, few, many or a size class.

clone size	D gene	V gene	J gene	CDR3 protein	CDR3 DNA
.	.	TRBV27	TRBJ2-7	CASSKSSYEQYF	TGTGCCTCCAGTAAAAGCTCCTACGAGCAGTACTTC
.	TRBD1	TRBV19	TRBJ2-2	CASTHLDRELGELFF	TGTGCCAGTACCCATCTGGACAGGGAGCTCGGGGAGCTGTTTTTT
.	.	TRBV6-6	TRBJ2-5	CASSTPLNQETQYF	TGTGCCAGCAGCACTCCACTAAACCAAGAGACCCAGTACTTC
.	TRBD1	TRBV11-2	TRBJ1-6	CASSLSGQANSPLHF	TGTGCCAGCAGCTTATCAGGACAGGCCAATTCACCCCTCCACTTT
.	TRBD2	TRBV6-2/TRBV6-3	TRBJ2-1	CASSISGGAYDEQFF	TGTGCCAGCAGTATTAGCGGGGGGGCCTACGATGAGCAGTTCTTC
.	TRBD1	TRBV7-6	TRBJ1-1	CASSQPGRGTEAFF	TGTGCCAGCAGCCAACCGGGCAGGGGGACTGAAGCTTTCTTT
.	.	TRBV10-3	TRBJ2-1	CAISDALARNEQFF	TGTGCCATCAGTGATGCGCTAGCGCGGAATGAGCAGTTCTTC
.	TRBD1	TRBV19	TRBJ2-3	CASRDPGQGMEDTQYF	TGTGCCAGTAGGGATCCGGGACAGGGTATGGAGGATACGCAGTATTTT
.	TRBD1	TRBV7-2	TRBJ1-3	CASSLFSGTASGNTIYF	TGTGCCAGCAGCTTATTTTCCGGGACAGCCTCTGGAAACACCATATATTTT
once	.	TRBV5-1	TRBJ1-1	CASSLERGRGAFF	TGCGCCAGCAGCTTGGAACGAGGGCGAGGAGCTTTCTTT
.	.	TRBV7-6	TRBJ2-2	CASSSSVAGYRDRNTGELFF	TGTGCCAGCAGCTCATCGGTGGCGGGATATAGGGATAGGAACACCGGGGAGCTGTTTTTT
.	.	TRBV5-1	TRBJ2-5	CASSLAVQETQYF	TGCGCCAGCAGCTTGGCGGTTCAAGAGACCCAGTACTTC
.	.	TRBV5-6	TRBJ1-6	CASSVGGNYNSPLHF	TGTGCCAGCAGCGTCGGGGGGAACTATAATTCACCCCTCCACTTT
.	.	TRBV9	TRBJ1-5	CASSAVGNQPQHF	TGTGCCAGCAGCGCCGTAGGCAATCAGCCCCAGCATTTT
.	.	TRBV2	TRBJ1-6	CASSFDRTSSPLHF	TGTGCCAGCAGTTTCGACAGAACGAGTTCACCCCTCCACTTT
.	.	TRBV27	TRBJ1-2	CASSLGQGTYYTF	TGTGCCAGCAGTTTAGGCCAGGGGACCTACTACACCTTC
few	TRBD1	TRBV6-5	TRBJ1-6	CASSYGQGESPLHF	TGTGCCAGCAGTTACGGGCAGGGGGAATCACCCCTCCACTTT
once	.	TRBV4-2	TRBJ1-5	CASSQDIGGPQPQHF	TGTGCCAGCAGCCAAGATATCGGGGGACCCCAGCCCCAGCATTTT
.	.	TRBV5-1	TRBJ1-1	CASSLADSVGTEAFF	TGCGCCAGCAGCTTGGCGGACTCGGTGGGCACTGAAGCTTTCTTT
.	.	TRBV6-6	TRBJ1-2	CASSYSLPGDYGYTF	TGTGCCAGCAGTTACTCGTTGCCAGGGGACTATGGCTACACCTTC
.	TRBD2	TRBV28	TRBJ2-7	CASSSGTSSYEQYF	TGTGCCAGCAGTTCAGGGACTAGCTCCTACGAGCAGTACTTC
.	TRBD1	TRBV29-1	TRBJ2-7	CSVGVTGTYEQYF	TGCAGCGTTGGCGTGACAGGGACCTACGAGCAGTACTTC
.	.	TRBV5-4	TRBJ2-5	CASSLPSGGGETQYF	TGTGCCAGCAGCTTGCCCAGCGGTGGAGGAGAGACCCAGTACTTC
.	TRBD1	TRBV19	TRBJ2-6	CASSPGQGPRGANVLTF	TGTGCCAGTAGTCCGGGACAGGGGCCCCGGGGGGCCAACGTCCTGACTTTC
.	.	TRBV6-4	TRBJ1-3	CASSDLGGIGNTIYF	TGTGCCAGCAGTGACCTGGGGGGGATTGGAAACACCATATATTTT
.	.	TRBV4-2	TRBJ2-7	CASSQPGPQGGSEQYF	TGTGCCAGCAGCCAACCCGGGCCCCAGGGAGGTTCCGAGCAGTACTTC
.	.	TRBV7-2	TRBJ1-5	CASSIHDQPQHF	TGTGCCAGCAGCATACACGATCAGCCCCAGCATTTT
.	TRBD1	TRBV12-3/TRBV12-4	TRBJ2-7	CASRLGQGNEQYF	TGTGCCAGCAGACTGGGACAGGGTAACGAGCAGTACTTC
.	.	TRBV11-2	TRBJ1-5	CASSFRQNQKFSNQPQHF	TGTGCCAGCAGCTTCCGACAGAACCAGAAGTTTAGCAATCAGCCCCAGCATTTT
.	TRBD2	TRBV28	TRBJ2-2	CASTGGSSATGELFF	TGTGCCAGCACCGGGGGGTCTAGCGCCACCGGGGAGCTGTTTTTT
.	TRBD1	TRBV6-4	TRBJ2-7	CASGLCRDSSYEQYF	TGTGCCAGCGGGTTATGCCGGGACAGCTCCTACGAGCAGTACTTC
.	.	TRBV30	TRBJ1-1	CAWSVPGYAEAFF	TGTGCCTGGAGTGTACCGGGGTACGCTGAAGCTTTCTTT
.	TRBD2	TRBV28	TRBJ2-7	CASRLGTSGAYEQYF	TGTGCCAGCAGGTTGGGGACTAGCGGAGCCTACGAGCAGTACTTC
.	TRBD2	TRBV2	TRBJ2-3	CASSERREVDTQYF	TGTGCCAGCAGTGAACGGCGGGAGGTAGATACGCAGTATTTT
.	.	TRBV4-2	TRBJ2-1	CASSQEWTGANNEQFF	TGTGCCAGCAGCCAAGAATGGACGGGAGCGAACAATGAGCAGTTCTTC
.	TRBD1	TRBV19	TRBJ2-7	CASSRDRGLGEQYF	TGTGCCAGTAGCAGGGACAGGGGCCTAGGCGAGCAGTACTTC
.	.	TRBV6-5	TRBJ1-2	CASNGLNGYTF	TGTGCCAGCAACGGTTTGAATGGCTACACCTTC
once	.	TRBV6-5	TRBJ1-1	CASSRIPGDEAFF	TGTGCCAGCAGTCGGATCCCAGGGGATGAAGCTTTCTTT
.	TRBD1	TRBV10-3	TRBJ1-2	CAIKSDRGDSNYGYTF	TGTGCCATCAAATCTGACAGGGGAGATTCTAACTATGGCTACACCTTC
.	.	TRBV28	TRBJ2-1	CASTGQKIYNEQFF	TGTGCCAGCACAGGACAGAAAATATACAATGAGCAGTTCTTC
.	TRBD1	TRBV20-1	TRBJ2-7	CSASTRGVGQRGYYEQYF	TGCAGTGCTAGTACCCGGGGTGTGGGACAGAGGGGGTACTACGAGCAGTACTTC
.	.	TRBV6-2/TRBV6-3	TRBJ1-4	CASSFDSNEKLFF	TGTGCCAGCAGTTTCGACAGTAATGAAAAACTGTTTTTT
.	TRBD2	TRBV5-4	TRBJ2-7	CASSFQGGTYEQYF	TGTGCCAGCAGCTTCCAGGGAGGGACCTACGAGCAGTACTTC
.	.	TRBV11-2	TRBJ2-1	CASSPSPLTNEQFF	TGTGCCAGCAGCCCGTCCCCCCTAACCAATGAGCAGTTCTTC
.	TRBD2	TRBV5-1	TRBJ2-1	CASSDIAGGSYNEQFF	TGCGCCAGCAGCGACATAGCGGGAGGGTCCTACAATGAGCAGTTCTTC
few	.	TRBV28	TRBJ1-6	CASSLWTENSPLHF	TGTGCCAGCAGTTTATGGACAGAAAATTCACCCCTCCACTTT
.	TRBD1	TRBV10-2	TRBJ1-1	CASSYSLGGGHTEAFF	TGCGCCAGCAGTTACTCCCTAGGGGGCGGCCACACTGAAGCTTTCTTT
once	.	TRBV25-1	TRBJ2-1	CASSGLRDIYNEQFF	TGTGCCAGCAGCGGGTTACGGGACATCTACAATGAGCAGTTCTTC
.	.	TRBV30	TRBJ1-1	CAWSKGQLNTEAFF	TGTGCCTGGAGTAAAGGACAGCTGAACACTGAAGCTTTCTTT
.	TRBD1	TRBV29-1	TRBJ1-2	CSVGWGQDHGYTF	TGCAGCGTTGGATGGGGACAGGACCATGGCTACACCTTC
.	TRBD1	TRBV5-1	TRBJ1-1	CASSLAGQINEAFF	TGCGCCAGCAGCTTGGCGGGACAGATAAATGAAGCTTTCTTT
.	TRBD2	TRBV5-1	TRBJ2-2	CASSPSSGGVSNTGELFF	TGCGCCAGCAGCCCATCTAGCGGGGGGGTATCGAACACCGGGGAGCTGTTTTTT
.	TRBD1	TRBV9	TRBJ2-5	CASSVGRQGMETQYF	TGTGCCAGCAGCGTAGGAAGACAGGGAATGGAGACCCAGTACTTC
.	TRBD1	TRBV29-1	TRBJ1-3	CSVRTGGNTIYF	TGCAGCGTCCGGACAGGAGGAAACACCATATATTTT
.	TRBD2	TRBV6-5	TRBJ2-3	CASSYSLAGDDTQYF	TGTGCCAGCAGTTACTCACTAGCGGGAGATGATACGCAGTATTTT
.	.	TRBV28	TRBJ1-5	CASNVEPQHF	TGTGCCAGCAATGTCGAGCCCCAGCATTTT
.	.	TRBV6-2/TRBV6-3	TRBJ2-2	CASSYGQELFF	TGTGCCAGCAGTTACGGGCAGGAGCTGTTTTTT
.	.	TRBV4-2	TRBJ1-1	CASSQDTENTEAFF	TGTGCCAGCAGCCAAGATACAGAGAACACTGAAGCTTTCTTT
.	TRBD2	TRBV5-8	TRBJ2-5	CASSPMGLAGAPGETQYF	TGTGCCAGCAGCCCCATGGGACTAGCGGGAGCCCCGGGGGAGACCCAGTACTTC
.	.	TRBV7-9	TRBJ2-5	CASSPDRIPSGTQYF	TGTGCCAGCAGCCCCGACAGAATTCCCTCTGGGACCCAGTACTTC